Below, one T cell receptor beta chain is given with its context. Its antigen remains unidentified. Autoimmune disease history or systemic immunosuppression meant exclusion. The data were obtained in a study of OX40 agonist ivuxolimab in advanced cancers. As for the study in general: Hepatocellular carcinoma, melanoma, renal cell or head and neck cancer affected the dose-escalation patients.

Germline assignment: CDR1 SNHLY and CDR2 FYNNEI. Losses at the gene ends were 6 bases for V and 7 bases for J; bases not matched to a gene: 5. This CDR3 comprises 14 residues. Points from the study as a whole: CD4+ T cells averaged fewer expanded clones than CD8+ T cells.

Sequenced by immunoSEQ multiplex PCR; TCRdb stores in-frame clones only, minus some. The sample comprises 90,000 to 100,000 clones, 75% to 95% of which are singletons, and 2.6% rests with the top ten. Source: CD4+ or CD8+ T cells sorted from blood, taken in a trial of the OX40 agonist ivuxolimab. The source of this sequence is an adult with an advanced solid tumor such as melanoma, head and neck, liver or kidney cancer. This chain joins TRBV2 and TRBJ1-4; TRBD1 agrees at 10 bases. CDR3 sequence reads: CASSWTGGGEKLFF. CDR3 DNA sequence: TGTGCCAGCAGCTGGACAGGGGGAGGTGAAAAACTGTTTTTT.